This TCR beta chain was identified in a study of T-cell reconstitution after alpha-beta-depleted transplantation in children. During its preparation, the TCRbeta library received unique molecular identifiers. Via MiXCR, TCRdb re-called the PCR reads, giving one row per CDR3 protein. The sample contains some 390,000 distinct CDR3 sequences, roughly 22% of which appear only once. The sequenced sample was PBMCs from the stem cell graft donor, obtained from the stem cell graft. This clonotype was obtained from a human donor who donated a stem cell graft to a child with acute myeloid leukemia.

The CDR3 bases are TGTGCCAGCAGTTTCGACGGAGAAAACATTCAGTACTTC. Encoded protein: CASSFDGENIQYF. The genes are TRBV12-3 or TRBV12-4 and TRBJ2-4; no clear D. The CDR3 contains 13 residues. The ends were cut back, 3 bases at V and 5 bases at J, with 8 bases in the middle.